Detailed here is one T cell receptor beta chain. RNA transcripts gave rise to amplified TCR beta CDR3 regions. During a first-round RT-PCR of the TCR CDR3, the HTBI primer set was used. TCRdb reanalysed the multiplex PCR reads using MiXCR and keeps one entry per CDR3 protein. This table holds approximately 600,000 distinct CDR3 sequences, more than 13% found once. This specimen comes from a study of T cells in Graves' hyperthyroidism and ophthalmopathy. The CDR3 length is 11 residues. The V end was cut by 6 bases, the J end by 7 bases, with 10 bases between. Germline values: CDR1 MNHEY, CDR2 SVGEGT. Sample: blood. This clonotype was obtained from a woman aged 18-29 years with Graves' ophthalmopathy. This rearrangement joins TRBV6-2 or TRBV6-3 to TRBJ2-7; D is unresolved. CDR3 protein: CASSPHLEQYF. The CDR3 DNA sequence: TGTGCCAGCAGCCCCCACCTGGAGCAGTACTTC.